A selection of T cell receptor beta chains follows, all from one sample in a study of blood T cell repertoires in COVID-19. Libraries were prepared by immunoSEQ multiplex PCR; TCRdb keeps only in-frame clonotypes and omits some of them. The repertoire holds 200,000 to 250,000 clones, with roughly nine tenths as singletons. What was sequenced was peripheral blood. These receptors were collected from a man aged 30 to 39 with acute or convalescent COVID-19. Each CDR3 is given with its conserved first and last residue. Fields, in order: V gene, D gene, J gene, clone size, CDR3 length, CDR3 protein, CDR3 DNA. The D gene is left open where the match is weak. The size entry is marked missing in some rows and otherwise reads once, few, many or a size class.

v_gene: TRBV5-5
d_gene: -
j_gene: TRBJ1-2
abundance: once
len: 13
CDR3aa: CASSLIQTYGYTF
CDR3nt: TGTGCCAGCAGCTTGATACAGACCTATGGCTACACCTTC

v_gene: TRBV28
d_gene: -
j_gene: TRBJ2-2
abundance: -
len: 14
CDR3aa: CASRTPLGAGELFF
CDR3nt: TGTGCCAGCAGAACCCCGCTAGGGGCCGGGGAGCTGTTTTTT

v_gene: TRBV10-1
d_gene: TRBD1
j_gene: TRBJ2-3
abundance: -
len: 15
CDR3aa: CASSANRGSADTQYF
CDR3nt: TGCGCCAGCAGTGCGAACAGGGGGAGCGCAGATACGCAGTATTTT

v_gene: TRBV2
d_gene: -
j_gene: TRBJ2-2
abundance: -
len: 14
CDR3aa: CARRGQMNTGELFF
CDR3nt: TGTGCCAGACGAGGACAGATGAACACCGGGGAGCTGTTTTTT

v_gene: TRBV5-1
d_gene: TRBD2
j_gene: TRBJ2-1
abundance: -
len: 16
CDR3aa: CASSPNPPTSVNEQFF
CDR3nt: TGCGCCAGCAGCCCTAACCCGCCGACTAGCGTTAATGAGCAGTTCTTC

v_gene: TRBV30
d_gene: TRBD1
j_gene: TRBJ2-3
abundance: -
len: 15
CDR3aa: CAWAPGTVIPDTQYF
CDR3nt: TGTGCCTGGGCTCCCGGGACAGTAATCCCAGATACGCAGTATTTT

v_gene: TRBV19
d_gene: -
j_gene: TRBJ1-5
abundance: -
len: 15
CDR3aa: CASSISQGYNQPQHF
CDR3nt: TGTGCCAGTAGTATTTCACAGGGATACAATCAGCCCCAGCATTTT

v_gene: TRBV4-1
d_gene: -
j_gene: TRBJ1-5
abundance: once
len: 16
CDR3aa: CASSQGRARGNQPQHF
CDR3nt: TGCGCCAGCAGCCAAGGGCGGGCCAGGGGTAATCAGCCCCAGCATTTT

v_gene: TRBV5-1
d_gene: TRBD1
j_gene: TRBJ2-5
abundance: -
len: 13
CDR3aa: CASSSQGLETQYF
CDR3nt: TGCGCCAGCAGCTCACAGGGGTTAGAGACCCAGTACTTC

v_gene: TRBV9
d_gene: -
j_gene: TRBJ1-2
abundance: -
len: 13
CDR3aa: CASSVVQNYGYTF
CDR3nt: TGTGCCAGCAGCGTAGTACAGAACTATGGCTACACCTTC

v_gene: TRBV28
d_gene: -
j_gene: TRBJ2-5
abundance: -
len: 12
CDR3aa: CASSGSKETQYF
CDR3nt: TGTGCCAGCAGTGGCTCAAAAGAGACCCAGTACTTC

v_gene: TRBV28
d_gene: TRBD1
j_gene: TRBJ1-3
abundance: -
len: 14
CDR3aa: CASSKTGPGNTIYF
CDR3nt: TGTGCCAGCAGCAAGACAGGGCCAGGAAACACCATATATTTT

v_gene: TRBV5-1
d_gene: TRBD2
j_gene: TRBJ2-1
abundance: -
len: 15
CDR3aa: CASSLGASGVGEQFF
CDR3nt: TGCGCCAGCAGCTTGGGAGCTAGCGGGGTTGGTGAGCAGTTCTTC

v_gene: TRBV28
d_gene: TRBD1
j_gene: TRBJ2-1
abundance: -
len: 13
CDR3aa: CATPGTDNNEQFF
CDR3nt: TGTGCCACCCCCGGGACAGACAACAATGAGCAGTTCTTC